The clone carrying this T cell receptor (beta chain) was observed at least ten times. The antigen remains undetermined. TCRdb fed the reads into MiXCR, producing one record per CDR3 protein. The sample contains approximately 260,000 distinct CDR3 sequences, 20% to 25% of which appear only once. These data belong to a study of T cell repertoires in cytomegalovirus infection. Study-wide findings and caveats: HLA-C-restricted CMV-specific TCR beta clonotypes were dominant in the ex vivo response.

The V end lost 7 bases, the J end lost 0 bases, and 13 bases lay between the germline ends. CDR3 length: 14 residues. From germline, CDR1 is SGHVS and CDR2 FNYEAQ. This clonotype originated in a human donor in good health (CMV status not recorded). Some clones in this sample may be carry-over from other donors' samples. The V gene is TRBV7-6, the J gene TRBJ2-7; the D gene is possibly TRBD2 (7 bases). This specimen was cultured PBMCs, taken from culture after CMV antigen stimulation. As DNA, the CDR3 is TGTGCCAGCAAGGGGGGGGAAAGCTCCTACGAGCAGTACTTC. This codes for CASKGGESSYEQYF.